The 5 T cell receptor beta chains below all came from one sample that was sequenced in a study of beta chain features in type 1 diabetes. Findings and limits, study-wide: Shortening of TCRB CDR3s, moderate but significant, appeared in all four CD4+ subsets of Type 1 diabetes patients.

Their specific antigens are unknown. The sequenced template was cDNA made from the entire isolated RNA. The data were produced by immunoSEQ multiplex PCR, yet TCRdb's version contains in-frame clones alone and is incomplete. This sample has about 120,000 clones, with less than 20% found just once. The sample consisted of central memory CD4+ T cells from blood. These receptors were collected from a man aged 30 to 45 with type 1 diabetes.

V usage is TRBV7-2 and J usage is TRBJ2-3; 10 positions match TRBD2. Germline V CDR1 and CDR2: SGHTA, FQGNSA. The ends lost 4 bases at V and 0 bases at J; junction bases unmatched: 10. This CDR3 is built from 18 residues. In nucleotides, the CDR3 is TGTGCCAGCAGCTACGGGGGTAGCGGGGGGCGAAGCACAGATACGCAGTATTTT. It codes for CASSYGGSGGRSTDTQYF.

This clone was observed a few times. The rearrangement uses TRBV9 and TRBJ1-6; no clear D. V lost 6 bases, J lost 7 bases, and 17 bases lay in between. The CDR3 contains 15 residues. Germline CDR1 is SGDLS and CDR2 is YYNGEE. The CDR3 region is CASTSHPTGNSPLHF. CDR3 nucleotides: TGTGCCAGCACTAGCCATCCCACGGGGAATTCACCCCTCCACTTT.

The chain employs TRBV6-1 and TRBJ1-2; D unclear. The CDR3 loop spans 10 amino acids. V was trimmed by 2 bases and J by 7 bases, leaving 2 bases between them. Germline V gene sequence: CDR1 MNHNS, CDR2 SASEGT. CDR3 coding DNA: TGTGCCAGCAGTGAATCTGGCTACACCTTC. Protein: CASSESGYTF.

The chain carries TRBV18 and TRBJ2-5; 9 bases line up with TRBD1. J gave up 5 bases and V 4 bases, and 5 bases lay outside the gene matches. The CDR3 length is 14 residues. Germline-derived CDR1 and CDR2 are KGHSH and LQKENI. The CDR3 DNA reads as TGTGCCAGCTCACGATGGACAGGGGATGAGACCCAGTACTTC. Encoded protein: CASSRWTGDETQYF. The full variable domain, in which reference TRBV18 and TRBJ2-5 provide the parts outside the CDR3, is NAGVMQNPRHLVRRRGQEARLRCSPMKGHSHVYWYRQLPEEGLKFMVYLQKENIIDESGMPKERFSAEFPKEGPSILRIQQVVRGDSAAYFCASSRWTGDETQYFGPGTRLLVL.

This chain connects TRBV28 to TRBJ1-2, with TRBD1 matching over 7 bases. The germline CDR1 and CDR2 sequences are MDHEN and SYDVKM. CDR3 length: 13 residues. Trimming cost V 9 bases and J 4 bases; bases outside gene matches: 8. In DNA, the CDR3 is TGTGCCAGTTTAGGGGACAGAGTCTATGGCTACACCTTC. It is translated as CASLGDRVYGYTF.